This T cell receptor beta chain was found in a study of post-analysis software for immune sequencing data. Study-level results: Controls showed lower frequencies than patients for 5 or 6 TRBV segments, and TRBV5-6, TRBV5-1 and TRBV20-1 were among these.

J gave up 8 bases and V 2 bases, and 2 bases lay outside the gene matches. From germline, CDR1 is LGHDT and CDR2 YNNKEL (reference sequence). The CDR3 contains 14 residues. Researchers reported that TCR beta cDNA libraries carried unique molecular identifiers. Each CDR3 protein is one row after TCRdb ran MiXCR on the PCR reads. This repertoire shows about 460,000 distinct CDR3 sequences, over 35% found once; its top ten account for about an eighth. In the case of this clonotype: The antigen remains undetermined.

The sequence was collected from a girl between 10 and 17 years old with multiple sclerosis. Sample: blood. J is TRBJ2-1 and V is TRBV3-1; 11 bases fit TRBD2. The CDR3 spells CASSQPSGRYEQFF. As DNA, the CDR3 is TGTGCCAGCAGCCAACCTAGCGGGAGGTATGAGCAGTTCTTC.